This TCR beta chain derives from a study of human T cells and chemical hapten exposure. Study-level information: Researchers reported sensitizing a 2 cm by 2 cm upper inner arm skin site with 2% DPC. The scalp of each patient received a weekly diphenylcyclopropenone dose for the full roughly 22-week study.

Per the germline V gene, CDR1 is SGHAT and CDR2 is FQNNGV. V was cut by 3 bases and J by 10 bases, with 16 bases left in between. The CDR3 totals 14 residues. Ten or more counts support this clonotype. Individual cDNA molecules (in the library) carried attached unique molecular identifiers. Each CDR3 protein gets one entry after TCRdb re-called the RACE reads with MiXCR. This sample has around 95,000 distinct CDR3 sequences, with more than 10% found just once. The time point: pre-sensitization, week 0. The treatment was: therapeutic diphenylcyclopropenone sensitization with weekly scalp DPC. This rearrangement joins TRBV11-2 to TRBJ2-1; D is uncertain. The TCR sequence derives from a woman aged 55 to 70 with alopecia areata. Some clones in this sample may be carry-over from other donors' samples. The sample in question was whole blood, obtained in connection with sensitization to the hapten diphenylcyclopropenone (DPC). The CDR3 DNA follows: TGTGCCAGCAGCTTTGGGTTTAGTGGGGTAGAGCAGTTCTTC. This translates into CASSFGFSGVEQFF.